Presented here are 2 T cell receptor beta chains from one specimen sequenced in a study of cytomegalovirus exposure and HLA in healthy donors. PCR employed 60 Vbeta and 13 Jbeta primers. Assay: immunoSEQ multiplex PCR; the TCRdb copy retains only in-frame clones and omits some. The table lists under 200,000 clones, around 79% of them singletons, with roughly 7.3% in the top ten. Sample: PBMCs. Receptors originate from a male donor in good health and CMV-seropositive.

V usage is TRBV6-5 and J usage is TRBJ1-1; D perhaps matches TRBD1 (6 bases). Trimming shortened V by 6 bases and J by 0 bases, and 11 bases separated the two germline ends. There are 14 residues in the CDR3. CDR1 is MNHEY and CDR2 is SVGAGI in the germline V gene. CDR3 bases: TGTGCCAGCAGGGAGGGGGGGATGAACACTGAAGCTTTCTTT. Translation gives CASREGGMNTEAFF.

This chain connects TRBV29-1 to TRBJ2-4, with 8 nucleotides matching TRBD1. The junction had 9 bases not matched to a gene; V was cut back by 0 bases and J by 8 bases. The CDR3 runs to 15 residues. Germline V lookup: CDR1 SQVTM, CDR2 ANQGSEA. CDR3 sequence reads: CSVEDSGQVKDIQYF. The CDR3 DNA is TGCAGCGTTGAAGATTCGGGACAGGTTAAGGACATTCAGTACTTC.